The TCR beta chain under discussion was sequenced for a study of blood T cell repertoires in COVID-19. This CDR3 is 14 amino acids long. Germline lookup yields CDR1 SGHNT and CDR2 YYREEE (reference sequence). V lost 2 bases, J lost 4 bases, and 10 bases lay in between. In its sample, this clone was seen many times. Only in-frame clones appear in the TCRdb table, and some are missing; sequencing was by immunoSEQ multiplex PCR. The sample has under 300,000 clones, about 86% seen once. This chain joins TRBV5-4 and TRBJ2-1; no definite D call. The specimen was peripheral blood. This clonotype was sampled from a woman aged 30 to 39 with COVID-19, enrolled during active disease. CDR3: CASSLFMAYNEQFF. DNA of the CDR3: TGTGCCAGCAGCTTATTTATGGCATACAATGAGCAGTTCTTC.